This TCR beta chain came from a study of CD8 T cells in Susac syndrome. The T cells that were sequenced for TCR beta were CD8+ and CD4+ cells from blood. An amount of RNA that ranged from roughly 0.5 to 1 ug was reverse transcribed with random hexamers. TCRdb itself ran the immunoSEQ multiplex PCR reads through MiXCR, one entry per CDR3 protein. The sample records under 350,000 distinct CDR3 sequences, roughly 94% being singletons. There are 15 residues in the CDR3. Germline CDR1 is WNHNN and CDR2 is SYGVQD (reference sequence). Trimming pared 7 bases from V and 4 bases from J, leaving 16 bases between.

The specimen sequenced was CD4+ T cells from PBMCs. The clonotype comes from a human donor with multiple sclerosis. V gene TRBV10-1 combines with J gene TRBJ2-2, with D perhaps matching TRBD2 (5 bases). This chain's CDR3 is CASIKDGESTGELFF. As DNA, the CDR3 is TGCGCCAGCATTAAGGACGGGGAATCCACCGGGGAGCTGTTTTTT.